These T cell receptor beta chains were read from a single sample in a study of vaccination and CD4 T cells after COVID-19. Antigen specificity for these receptors is unknown. Each CDR3 protein is one row after TCRdb ran MiXCR on the PCR reads. The table lists some 25,000 distinct CDR3 sequences, about 39% of them singletons. The sequencing sample was made of CD4+ T cells from blood, cultured in vitro. The receptors come from a human donor who had recovered from COVID-19. The CDR3 runs from the conserved cysteine through the conserved F or W. The D gene is left open where the match is weak. Clone size, where shown, is once, few, many, or a class for clones that have expanded.

D gene	V gene	clone size	J gene	CDR3 protein	CDR3 DNA
-	TRBV23-1	-	TRBJ1-6	CASPRGGASYGSPLHF	TGCGCCAGCCCTAGGGGGGGGGCTTCATATGGTTCACCCCTCCACTTT
TRBD1	TRBV6-5	few	TRBJ1-5	CASSYRGTGLNQPQHF	TGTGCCAGCAGTTACCGGGGGACAGGGTTAAATCAGCCCCAGCATTTT
TRBD2	TRBV11-2	few	TRBJ2-1	CASSLDLAGYNEQFF	TGTGCCAGCAGCTTAGACCTAGCGGGGTACAATGAGCAGTTCTTC
-	TRBV27	-	TRBJ2-7	CASSYRPPPYEQYF	TGTGCCAGCAGTTATCGGCCCCCTCCCTACGAGCAGTACTTC
TRBD2	TRBV20-1	few	TRBJ2-7	CSASPSGASYEQYF	TGCAGTGCTAGCCCCAGCGGGGCCTCCTACGAGCAGTACTTC
-	TRBV27	few	TRBJ2-7	CASSLSGVGSYEQYF	TGTGCCAGCAGTTTATCGGGGGTGGGCTCCTACGAGCAGTACTTC
-	TRBV11-3	-	TRBJ2-4	CASSLGGGGNAIQYF	TGTGCCAGCAGCTTAGGGGGAGGAGGAAATGCCATTCAGTACTTC
-	TRBV28	-	TRBJ2-2	CASSSTGTPGELFF	TGTGCCAGCAGTTCCACCGGGACACCCGGGGAGCTGTTTTTT
TRBD1	TRBV15	-	TRBJ1-1	CATSGPGQGPNTEAFF	TGTGCCACCAGCGGGCCAGGACAGGGACCCAACACTGAAGCTTTCTTT
-	TRBV5-1	-	TRBJ2-7	CASSLGPSVGLEQYF	TGCGCCAGCAGCTTGGGGCCTAGTGTGGGTCTCGAGCAGTACTTC
TRBD1	TRBV7-2	-	TRBJ1-2	CASSFADRGRPANYGYTF	TGTGCCAGCAGCTTCGCGGACAGGGGGCGCCCCGCTAACTATGGCTACACCTTC
-	TRBV7-2	-	TRBJ2-1	CASSLRRLTLNEQFF	TGTGCCAGCAGCCTCCGCCGGCTGACGCTTAATGAGCAGTTCTTC
-	TRBV18	-	TRBJ2-1	CASSPTAHSSYNEQFF	TGTGCCAGCTCACCTACAGCACACAGCTCCTACAATGAGCAGTTCTTC
-	TRBV7-9	-	TRBJ1-3	CASSPEWGAGNTIYF	TGTGCCAGCAGCCCAGAGTGGGGGGCTGGAAACACCATATATTTT
TRBD1	TRBV28	-	TRBJ1-2	CASSSLAQGVYGYTF	TGTGCCAGCAGTTCCCTCGCCCAGGGGGTCTATGGCTACACCTTC
-	TRBV24-1	few	TRBJ2-7	CATSGTHYEQYF	TGTGCCACCAGTGGCACCCACTACGAGCAGTACTTC
-	TRBV5-4	-	TRBJ1-2	CASSLDQGSTYGYTF	TGTGCCAGCAGCTTGGATCAGGGGTCTACCTATGGCTACACCTTC
-	TRBV7-2	few	TRBJ2-5	CASSLAHGGAQETQYF	TGTGCCAGCAGCTTAGCGCATGGCGGCGCCCAAGAGACCCAGTACTTC
TRBD1	TRBV7-2	few	TRBJ1-1	CASSSTGGWAEAFF	TGTGCCAGCAGCTCGACAGGGGGCTGGGCTGAAGCTTTCTTT
TRBD1	TRBV6-1	few	TRBJ2-2	CASSDRGTGELFF	TGTGCCAGCAGCGACAGGGGCACCGGGGAGCTGTTTTTT
-	TRBV6-1	-	TRBJ2-1	CASSVGTVRNEQFF	TGTGCCAGCAGTGTAGGAACAGTTAGGAATGAGCAGTTCTTC
-	TRBV6-5	few	TRBJ1-6	CASSYVEGRGRSPLHF	TGTGCCAGCAGTTACGTAGAAGGTCGGGGCCGTTCACCCCTCCACTTT
-	TRBV9	-	TRBJ1-2	CASSQTSNYGYTF	TGTGCCAGCAGCCAGACATCTAACTATGGCTACACCTTC
-	TRBV5-4	few	TRBJ1-2	CASSIDWGNYGYTF	TGTGCCAGCAGCATAGATTGGGGGAACTATGGCTACACCTTC
-	TRBV7-9	-	TRBJ2-1	CASSPGRSSYNEQFF	TGTGCCAGCAGTCCAGGGCGTAGCTCCTACAATGAGCAGTTCTTC
TRBD1	TRBV7-8	medium-sized	TRBJ1-4	CASSLRTGAQLDEKLFF	TGTGCCAGCAGCTTGAGGACAGGGGCCCAACTAGATGAAAAACTGTTTTTT
-	TRBV20-1	few	TRBJ2-2	CSARRDKGYTGELFF	TGCAGTGCTAGACGGGACAAGGGCTACACCGGGGAGCTGTTTTTT